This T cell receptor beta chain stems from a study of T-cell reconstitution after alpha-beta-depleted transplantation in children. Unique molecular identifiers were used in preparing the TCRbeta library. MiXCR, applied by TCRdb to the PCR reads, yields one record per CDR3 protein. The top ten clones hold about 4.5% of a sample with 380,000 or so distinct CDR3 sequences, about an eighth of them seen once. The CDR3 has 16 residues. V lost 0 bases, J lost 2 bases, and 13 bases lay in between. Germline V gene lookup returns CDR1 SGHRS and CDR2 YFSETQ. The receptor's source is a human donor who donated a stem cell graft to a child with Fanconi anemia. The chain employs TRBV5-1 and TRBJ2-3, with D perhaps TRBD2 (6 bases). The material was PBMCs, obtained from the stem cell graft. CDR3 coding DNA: TGCGCCAGCAGCTTGGGTAGCGGCCGAACCACAGATACGCAGTATTTT. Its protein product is CASSLGSGRTTDTQYF.